The 18 T cell receptor beta chains listed next were all sequenced from one sample in a study of OX40 agonist ivuxolimab in advanced cancers. TCRdb's table, derived via immunoSEQ multiplex PCR, lists solely in-frame clones and lacks some. The sample consists of around 67,000 clones, 70% to 90% of them appearing once. Sequenced material: CD4+ or CD8+ T cells sorted from blood, taken in a trial of the OX40 agonist ivuxolimab. The receptors were gathered from an adult with an advanced solid tumor such as melanoma, head and neck, liver or kidney cancer.

This chain links TRBV10-3 with TRBJ1-5; no definite D call. This CDR3 contains 14 residues. V was trimmed by 2 bases and J by 5 bases, leaving 10 bases between them. Germline V gene data show CDR1 as ENHRY and CDR2 as SYGVKD. The CDR3 sequence is CAISERSNDQPQHF. The CDR3 DNA is TGTGCCATCAGTGAGCGGAGTAACGATCAGCCCCAGCATTTT.

The chain employs TRBV19 and TRBJ2-2; no definite D call. Trimming shortened V by 1 base and J by 0 bases, and 9 bases separated the two germline ends. CDR1 is LNHDA, CDR2 SQIVND, per germline (reference sequence). The CDR3 is 16 residues long. The CDR3 reads CASSIVAEANTGELFF. The DNA of the CDR3 is TGTGCCAGTAGTATAGTCGCTGAAGCGAACACCGGGGAGCTGTTTTTT.

The chain employs TRBV11-2 and TRBJ2-7; D unresolved. Per the germline V gene, CDR1 is SGHAT and CDR2 is FQNNGV. Deletions cut 0 bases from V and 3 bases from J, with 12 bases between. CDR3 length equals 15 residues. DNA for the CDR3: TGTGCCAGCAGCTTAGATCTAGACACCTTCTACGAGCAGTACTTC. Amino acid sequence: CASSLDLDTFYEQYF. Full variable domain (missing parts from reference TRBV11-2 and TRBJ2-7): EAGVAQSPRYKIIEKRQSVAFWCNPISGHATLYWYQQILGQGPKLLIQFQNNGVVDDSQLPKDRFSAERLKGVDSTLKIQPAKLEDSAVYLCASSLDLDTFYEQYFGPGTRLTVT.

The chain recombines TRBV10-3 with TRBJ2-7; tentative D call: TRBD1 (6 bases). CDR1 and CDR2 (germline): ENHRY, SYGVKD. V was pared by 0 bases and J by 0 bases, with 6 bases between. This CDR3 has 14 residues. DNA of the CDR3: TGTGCCATCAGTGAGTCGACAGGCTCCTACGAGCAGTACTTC. This codes for CAISESTGSYEQYF.

The chain joins TRBV7-9 to TRBJ1-4; no reliable D call. Trimming pared 3 bases from V and 2 bases from J, leaving 16 bases between. The CDR3 consists of 17 residues. Germline CDR1 and CDR2: SEHNR and FQNEAQ (reference sequence). The CDR3 nucleotides are TGTGCCAGCAGCTTTATTACTTACACGGGGACTAATGAAAAACTGTTTTTT. Amino acid sequence: CASSFITYTGTNEKLFF.

The CDR3 region is CASSTLAGGIRYIQYF. Here the CDR3 DNA reads TGTGCCAGCAGCACCCTAGCAGGGGGCATTAGGTACATTCAGTACTTC. This chain uses TRBV11-2 with TRBJ2-4; TRBD1 matches at 8 bases. Looked up from germline, CDR1 is SGHAT and CDR2 is FQNNGV. CDR3 length: 16 amino acids. V dropped 5 bases and J dropped 8; count of bases not matched to a gene: 14.

The V and J genes are TRBV6-6 and TRBJ2-7; 10 bases match TRBD1. The CDR3 is 13 amino acids. The trim removed 6 bases at V and 5 bases at J, leaving 4 bases unmatched. Germline V gives CDR1 MNHNY, CDR2 SVGAGI (reference sequence). The CDR3 reads CASRGQGIHEQYF. The CDR3 DNA follows: TGTGCCAGCAGGGGACAGGGGATACACGAGCAGTACTTC.

The chain employs TRBV9 and TRBJ2-5; D is perhaps TRBD1 or TRBD2 (5 bases each). V dropped 3 bases and J dropped 1 base, with 13 bases sitting between them. This CDR3 has 15 amino acids. Germline V CDR1 and CDR2: SGDLS, YYNGEE. CDR3 sequence reads: CASSALSGPQETQYF. The CDR3 DNA reads TGTGCCAGCAGCGCCCTGTCGGGACCCCAAGAGACCCAGTACTTC.

The CDR3 bases are TGTGCCAGCAGTTACGGTAGTGGATCCTACGAGCAGTACTTC. Translated: CASSYGSGSYEQYF. The chain employs TRBV6-6 and TRBJ2-7; D is unresolved. Germline-derived CDR1 and CDR2 are MNHNY and SVGAGI (reference sequence). V dropped 2 bases and J dropped 1 base, with 9 bases sitting between them. This CDR3 comprises 14 residues.

This clone was counted a single time. Written as DNA, the CDR3 is TGTGCCTGGGGGAGCGGTAACCAAGAGACCCAGTACTTC. Translating it yields CAWGSGNQETQYF. The rearrangement uses TRBV30 and TRBJ2-5; D might be TRBD2 (5 bases). V lost 5 bases to trimming and J lost 0 bases, with 10 bases between them. The CDR3 loop spans 13 amino acids. CDR1 is GTSNPN, CDR2 SVGIG, per germline (reference sequence).

The gene calls are TRBV5-5 and TRBJ2-1, with D maybe TRBD2 (6 bases). Trimming stripped 4 bases from V and 6 bases from J, with 20 bases between. CDR1 SGHKS and CDR2 YYEKEE come from the germline V gene (reference sequence). The length of the CDR3 is 16 residues. The CDR3 loop reads CASSPLMAGTANEQFF. DNA of the CDR3: TGTGCCAGCAGCCCTCTGATGGCAGGGACTGCCAATGAGCAGTTCTTC.

This chain connects TRBV19 to TRBJ2-2, with 11 bases aligning to TRBD1. Germline V gene sequence: CDR1 LNHDA, CDR2 SQIVND (reference sequence). CDR3 length equals 15 residues. V gave up 3 bases and J gave up 5 bases; unmatched junction bases: 2. The chain's CDR3 is CASSIRDRGTGELFF. CDR3 DNA sequence: TGTGCCAGTAGTATCCGGGACAGGGGGACCGGGGAGCTGTTTTTT.

V usage is TRBV7-9 and J usage is TRBJ2-5; maybe TRBD2 (7 bases). Trimming left V 0 bases short and J 5 bases short, with 10 bases between. The CDR3 length is 14 residues. The germline gives CDR1 SEHNR, CDR2 FQNEAQ (reference sequence). This CDR3 reads CASSLAGGLETQYF. Here the CDR3 DNA reads TGTGCCAGCAGCTTAGCGGGGGGGCTTGAGACCCAGTACTTC. The full variable domain, its missing parts supplied by reference TRBV7-9 and TRBJ2-5, is DTGVSQNPRHKITKRGQNVTFRCDPISEHNRLYWYRQTLGQGPEFLTYFQNEAQLEKSRLLSDRFSAERPKGSFSTLEIQRTEQGDSAMYLCASSLAGGLETQYFGPGTRLLVL.

V and J are TRBV4-1 and TRBJ2-7; 7 bases line up with TRBD1. The CDR3 loop spans 16 amino acids. Germline V CDR1 and CDR2: MGHRA, YSYEKL. V shed 4 bases, J shed 4 bases, and the junction held 13 bases outside the gene matches. The CDR3 DNA reads as TGCGCCAGCAGCCGTTCGCCGGGACAGACAACTTACGAGCAGTACTTC. This gives the protein CASSRSPGQTTYEQYF.

The V call is TRBV7-9, the J call TRBJ1-1, with 7 bases matching TRBD1. V dropped 4 bases and J dropped 5; count of bases not matched to a gene: 7. This CDR3 spans 14 amino acids. From germline, CDR1 is SEHNR and CDR2 FQNEAQ (reference sequence). CDR3: CASSSTGEGTEAFF. In DNA, the CDR3 is TGTGCCAGCAGCTCAACAGGGGAGGGGACTGAAGCTTTCTTT.

V usage is TRBV4-3 and J usage is TRBJ1-4; the D gene is possibly TRBD1 (6 bases). The V end lost 1 base, the J end lost 3 bases, and 21 bases lay between the germline ends. Germline CDR1 is LGHNA and CDR2 is YSLEER. The CDR3 runs to 19 residues. CDR3 sequence (DNA): TGCGCCAGCAGCCAAGGCCGGACAGCCTGGTCTAGGGCTAATGAAAAACTGTTTTTT. Protein: CASSQGRTAWSRANEKLFF.

In DNA form, the CDR3 reads TGTGCCAGCAGCGTAGAACCTTATTATGGCTACACCTTC. The encoded protein is CASSVEPYYGYTF. The chain is built from TRBV9 and TRBJ1-2; no clear D gene. This CDR3 has 13 residues. V lost 0 bases, J lost 5 bases, and 8 bases lay in between. The V gene's germline CDR1 is SGDLS and CDR2 YYNGEE.

V usage is TRBV7-2 and J usage is TRBJ2-5; D remains unclear. The V gene lost 2 bases and the J gene lost 3 bases, with 10 bases spanning the gap. The CDR3 is made up of 14 amino acids. CDR1 and CDR2 from the germline V gene are SGHTA and FQGNSA. CDR3 nucleotides: TGTGCCAGCAGCTTAATGGGTGGGAAAGAGACCCAGTACTTC. This gives the protein CASSLMGGKETQYF.